This TCR beta chain emerged from a study of T cell responses to AZD1222 COVID-19 vaccine. Generated by immunoSEQ multiplex PCR, the TCRdb table keeps only in-frame clones and is missing some. The sample has 65,000 to 80,000 clones; roughly 90% are singletons. Worth noting for this clone: Its target is not known.

Study-wide points: Reportedly, close to half of spike-specific TCRs are directed against unmutated variant regions. CD4 TCRs associated with vaccination spanned spike, dominating at 160-218 and 743-854. Clonal diversity was possibly underestimated, and white British individuals and females predominated among donors. Only a handful of AZD1222 recipients were seropositive at baseline.

V lost 1 base, J lost 5 bases, and 12 bases lay in between. The CDR3 contains 14 residues. Germline V lookup: CDR1 SGHNT, CDR2 YENEEA. This rearrangement joins TRBV11-3 to TRBJ2-7; weak D call: TRBD1 (5 bases). The sequences come from peripheral blood, collected on day 0 of AZD1222 vaccination. The source is an adult in good health. This CDR3 is CASSLVTVRDEQYF. CDR3 DNA: TGTGCCAGCAGCTTAGTGACAGTCCGGGACGAGCAGTACTTC.